The rows below give T cell receptor beta chains drawn from one sample of a study of cytomegalovirus exposure and HLA in healthy donors. Sequenced by immunoSEQ multiplex PCR; TCRdb stores in-frame clones only, minus some. The table records roughly 100,000 clones, 55% to 75% of them present only once. Sequenced sample: PBMCs. The receptors originated from a woman aged 18-29 years in good health and CMV-seropositive. Each CDR3 is given with its conserved first and last residue. The D gene is left open where the match is weak. Part of the rows lack a size; the others show once, few, many or a class for expanded clones.

D | J | V | size | CDR3 | DNA
. | TRBJ1-5 | TRBV18 | . | CASSPGRGNQPQHF | TGTGCCAGCTCACCGGGTAGGGGAAATCAGCCCCAGCATTTT
. | TRBJ1-5 | TRBV28 | . | CASITPRDIRGGNQPQHF | TGTGCCAGCATCACCCCGAGGGACATTCGGGGGGGGAATCAGCCCCAGCATTTT
. | TRBJ1-2 | TRBV11-2 | many | CASSSGNYGYTF | TGTGCCAGCAGCTCAGGGAACTATGGCTACACCTTC
TRBD2 | TRBJ2-3 | TRBV18 | once | CASLAGLAGTTDTQYF | TGTGCCAGCTTGGCGGGACTAGCGGGAACCACAGATACGCAGTATTTT
TRBD1 | TRBJ1-1 | TRBV28 | . | CASTGQGDEAFF | TGTGCCAGCACGGGACAGGGCGACGAAGCTTTCTTT
. | TRBJ1-6 | TRBV28 | . | CAGSPSYNSPLHF | TGTGCCGGGAGCCCCAGTTATAATTCACCCCTCCACTTT
. | TRBJ1-5 | TRBV5-6 | . | CASSLAFVQPQHF | TGTGCCAGCAGCTTGGCTTTCGTTCAGCCCCAGCATTTT
. | TRBJ2-5 | TRBV5-6 | . | CASSPPGLRDKTQYF | TGTGCCAGCAGCCCGCCGGGACTGAGGGATAAGACCCAGTACTTC
. | TRBJ2-7 | TRBV6-1 | . | CASSLGHYEQYF | TGTGCCAGCAGCCTAGGACACTACGAGCAGTACTTC
TRBD1 | TRBJ1-6 | TRBV9 | few | CASSGRDRGAPLHF | TGTGCCAGCAGCGGCCGGGACAGGGGAGCACCCCTCCACTTT
. | TRBJ2-5 | TRBV5-8 | . | CASSLEWNRDGQETQYF | TGTGCCAGCAGCTTGGAGTGGAACAGGGACGGCCAAGAGACCCAGTACTTC
TRBD2 | TRBJ2-5 | TRBV7-6 | . | CASTFSGGYQETQYF | TGTGCCAGCACTTTTAGCGGGGGGTACCAAGAGACCCAGTACTTC
. | TRBJ1-3 | TRBV5-1 | . | CASSLGGKAGNTIYF | TGCGCCAGCAGCTTGGGAGGGAAAGCTGGAAACACCATATATTTT
TRBD2 | TRBJ2-1 | TRBV27 | . | CASRSGSGPYNEQFF | TGTGCCAGCAGAAGCGGGAGTGGCCCCTACAATGAGCAGTTCTTC
TRBD1 | TRBJ1-2 | TRBV29-1 | few | CSPTRDRERDGYTF | TGCAGCCCGACCAGGGACAGGGAGAGGGATGGCTACACCTTC
TRBD2 | TRBJ2-6 | TRBV29-1 | . | CSVGEGGANVLTF | TGCAGCGTGGGGGAGGGAGGGGCCAACGTCCTGACTTTC
. | TRBJ1-5 | TRBV7-5 | few | CARSFLDRANQPQHF | TGTGCCAGAAGCTTCCTAGACAGGGCTAATCAGCCCCAGCATTTT
TRBD2 | TRBJ2-7 | TRBV7-9 | . | CASSSPGGSYEQYF | TGTGCCAGCAGCTCCCCGGGGGGGTCCTACGAGCAGTACTTC
. | TRBJ1-1 | TRBV29-1 | . | CSGTSKNTEAFF | TGCAGCGGCACCAGTAAGAACACTGAAGCTTTCTTT
. | TRBJ1-1 | TRBV9 | . | CASSVGPEDTEAFF | TGTGCCAGCAGCGTGGGGCCTGAAGACACTGAAGCTTTCTTT
TRBD1 | TRBJ1-2 | TRBV6-5 | . | CASSPQGGSYGYTF | TGTGCCAGCAGTCCACAGGGGGGGTCCTATGGCTACACCTTC
. | TRBJ1-1 | TRBV6-5 | . | CASSNRPMNTEAFF | TGTGCCAGCAGTAACAGGCCCATGAACACTGAAGCTTTCTTT